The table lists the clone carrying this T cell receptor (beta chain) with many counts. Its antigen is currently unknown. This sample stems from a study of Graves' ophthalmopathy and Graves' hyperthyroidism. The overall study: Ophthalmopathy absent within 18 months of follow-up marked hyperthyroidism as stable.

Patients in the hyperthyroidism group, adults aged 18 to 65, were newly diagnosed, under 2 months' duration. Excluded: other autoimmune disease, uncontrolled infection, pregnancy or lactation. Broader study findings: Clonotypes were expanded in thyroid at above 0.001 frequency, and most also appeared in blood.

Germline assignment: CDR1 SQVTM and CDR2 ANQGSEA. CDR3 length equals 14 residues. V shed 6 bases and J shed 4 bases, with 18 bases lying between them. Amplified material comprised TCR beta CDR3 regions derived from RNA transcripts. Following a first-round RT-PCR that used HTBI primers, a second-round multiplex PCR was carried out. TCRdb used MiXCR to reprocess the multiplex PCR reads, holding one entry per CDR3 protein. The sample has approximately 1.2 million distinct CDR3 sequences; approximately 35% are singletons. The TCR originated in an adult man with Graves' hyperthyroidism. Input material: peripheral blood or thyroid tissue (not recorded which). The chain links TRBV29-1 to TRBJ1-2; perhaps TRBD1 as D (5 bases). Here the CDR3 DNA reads TGCAGCGTCCGGTCGACAGAATCTTTCTATGGCTACACCTTC. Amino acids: CSVRSTESFYGYTF. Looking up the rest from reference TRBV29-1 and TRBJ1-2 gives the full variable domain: SAVISQKPSRDICQRGTSLTIQCQVDSQVTMMFWYRQQPGQSLTLIATANQGSEATYESGFVIDKFPISRPNLTFSTLTVSNMSPEDSSIYLCSVRSTESFYGYTFGSGTRLTVV.